This TCR beta chain is drawn from a study of T cells in localized non-small cell lung cancer. This clone was seen only a few times. Sequenced by immunoSEQ multiplex PCR; TCRdb stores in-frame clones only, minus some. The table records 810 or so clones, about 21% of them present only once. Per the germline V gene, CDR1 is GTSNPN and CDR2 is SVGIG (reference sequence). This CDR3 spans 14 amino acids. Trimming at V came to 3 bases and at J to 2 bases, leaving 7 bases not matched to a gene. This chain connects TRBV30 to TRBJ2-7; 7 nucleotides line up with TRBD2. This specimen was normal lung tissue next to the tumor, taken before any cancer treatment. This TCR derives from a female donor at least 60 years old with stage I lung adenocarcinoma. This chain's CDR3 is CAWSHWGGTYEQYF. The CDR3 region has the DNA TGTGCCTGGAGCCACTGGGGAGGGACCTACGAGCAGTACTTC. Together with reference TRBV30 and TRBJ2-7, the CDR3 gives the full variable domain: SQTIHQWPATLVQPVGSPLSLECTVEGTSNPNLYWYRQAAGRGLQLLFYSVGIGQISSEVPQNLSASRPQDRQFILSSKKLLLSDSGFYLCAWSHWGGTYEQYFGPGTRLTVT.